This passage covers 10 T cell receptor beta chains from one sample sequenced in a study of beta chain features in type 1 diabetes. The investigators reverse transcribed all of the isolated RNA, so they sequenced expressed TCRB transcripts. Sequenced by immunoSEQ multiplex PCR; TCRdb stores in-frame clones only, minus some. In the table there are 250,000 to 400,000 clones, around 15% of which are singletons. The sample was central memory CD4+ T cells from blood. The receptors were sampled from a man aged 25 to 40 in good health.

The chain joins TRBV7-2 to TRBJ1-6; maybe TRBD1 (5 bases). The germline V gene encodes CDR1 SGHTA and CDR2 FQGNSA. Trimming removed 2 bases at V and 14 bases at J, with 10 bases between. The CDR3 totals 12 residues. The CDR3 DNA is TGTGCCAGCAGCTTAACGGGGCTGTCCCTCCACTTT. Its translation: CASSLTGLSLHF.

The CDR3 loop is CASSPQGAGGNTIYF. In nucleotides, the CDR3 is TGTGCCAGCTCACCGCAGGGGGCTGGTGGAAACACCATATATTTT. The chain couples TRBV18 to TRBJ1-3; 8 bases align to TRBD1. This CDR3 spans 15 amino acids. Germline values: CDR1 KGHSH, CDR2 LQKENI. Unmatched junction bases numbered 4, after V lost 3 bases and J lost 3 bases.

The chain is built from TRBV29-1 and TRBJ1-1; 10 positions agree with TRBD1. Trimming cost V 7 bases and J 9 bases; bases outside gene matches: 11. Germline values: CDR1 SQVTM, CDR2 ANQGSEA. This CDR3 is 13 amino acids long. The CDR3 DNA is TGCAGCGCCGAAACCCTGACAGGGGGCAAAGCTTTCTTT. Translating it yields CSAETLTGGKAFF.

This clone occurred a few times. The gene calls are TRBV5-5 and TRBJ2-5; maybe TRBD1 (6 bases). This CDR3 has 15 amino acids. V was shortened by 1 base and J by 4 bases, with 14 bases between the two germline ends. Germline CDR1 reads SGHKS; CDR2 reads YYEKEE (reference sequence). Here the CDR3 DNA reads TGTGCCAGCAGCTTGTCAGGACAGAGGGGAGAGACCCAGTACTTC. Translated, it gives CASSLSGQRGETQYF.

The V call is TRBV12-5, the J call TRBJ1-3; D not certain. The ends were cut back, 5 bases at V and 0 bases at J, with 8 bases in the middle. The CDR3 loop spans 14 amino acids. CDR1 LGHNT and CDR2 FRNRAP come from the germline V gene. The CDR3 is CASGLGISGNTIYF. The CDR3 coding sequence is TGTGCTAGTGGTCTCGGGATCTCTGGAAACACCATATATTTT.

There are a few counts of this clone. This chain joins TRBV15 and TRBJ2-3, with D maybe TRBD1 (5 bases). The CDR3 loop spans 15 amino acids. The germline CDR1 and CDR2 sequences are LNHNV and YYDKDF (reference sequence). Trimming pared 1 base from V and 2 bases from J, leaving 10 bases between. This chain's CDR3 is CATSRAWGNTDTQYF. As DNA, the CDR3 is TGTGCCACCAGCAGAGCGTGGGGCAACACAGATACGCAGTATTTT.

This clone has more than one count but fewer than ten. The chain couples TRBV6-1 to TRBJ1-6; tentatively, D is TRBD1 (5 bases). CDR3 length equals 16 residues. V was shortened by 0 bases and J by 7 bases, with 13 bases between the two germline ends. Germline CDR1 is MNHNS and CDR2 is SASEGT. CDR3 protein: CASSEAWGVYNSPLHF. CDR3 bases: TGTGCCAGCAGTGAAGCCTGGGGGGTGTACAATTCACCCCTCCACTTT.

This clone was counted between two and nine times. The chain couples TRBV14 to TRBJ2-1; either TRBD1 or TRBD2 may supply D (5 bases each). CDR3 size: 14 residues. Germline CDR1 reads SGHDN; CDR2 reads FVKESK. Trimming stripped 5 bases from V and 7 bases from J, with 15 bases between. In nucleotides, the CDR3 is TGTGCCAGCAGCACCCCAGGGAGATGGAATGAGCAGTTCTTC. Translating it yields CASSTPGRWNEQFF.

A few counts support this clone. The V call is TRBV11-3, the J call TRBJ2-1, with a tentative D call TRBD2 (5 bases). The CDR3 is made up of 15 amino acids. The V gene's germline CDR1 is SGHNT and CDR2 YENEEA. Trimming cost V 1 base and J 8 bases, with 15 bases left between them. The CDR3 DNA follows: TGTGCCAGCAGCTTAGGGTTAGCGAGGAGCCATGAGCAGTTCTTC. The encoded protein is CASSLGLARSHEQFF.

This clone was counted many times. The V and J genes are TRBV4-1 and TRBJ2-7, with 7 bases lining up with TRBD1. Germline V CDR1 and CDR2: MGHRA, YSYEKL. The CDR3 extends over 15 amino acids. With V trimmed by 0 bases and J by 2 bases, 4 bases remained unmatched. The chain's CDR3 is CASSQDRDSPYEQYF. The DNA of the CDR3 is TGCGCCAGCAGCCAAGACCGGGACAGCCCCTACGAGCAGTACTTC.